The rows below give T cell receptor beta chains drawn from one sample of a study of OX40 agonist ivuxolimab in advanced cancers. Sequenced by immunoSEQ multiplex PCR; TCRdb stores in-frame clones only, minus some. The sample has tens of thousands of clones; 70% to 90% are singletons. The sequences come from CD4+ or CD8+ T cells sorted from blood, collected in a trial of the OX40 agonist ivuxolimab. These receptors all come from an adult with an advanced solid tumor such as melanoma, head and neck, liver or kidney cancer. Each CDR3 is given with its conserved first and last residue. Fields, in order: CDR3 length, clone size, V gene, J gene, D gene, CDR3 protein, CDR3 DNA. D genes are given only for firm matches. Not every row has a clone size; where given, it reads once, few, many or a size class.

len: 15
abundance: NA
v_gene: TRBV6-5
j_gene: TRBJ1-3
d_gene: NA
CDR3aa: CASSSTASSGNTIYF
CDR3nt: TGTGCCAGCAGTTCGACTGCGAGCTCTGGAAACACCATATATTTT

len: 17
abundance: NA
v_gene: TRBV18
j_gene: TRBJ2-5
d_gene: TRBD2
CDR3aa: CASSQRTSGRGQETQYF
CDR3nt: TGTGCCAGCTCACAACGGACTAGCGGGAGGGGACAAGAGACCCAGTACTTC

len: 15
abundance: NA
v_gene: TRBV5-1
j_gene: TRBJ2-3
d_gene: TRBD2
CDR3aa: CASSLGLAGTDTQYF
CDR3nt: TGCGCCAGCAGCTTGGGACTAGCGGGCACAGATACGCAGTATTTT

len: 15
abundance: NA
v_gene: TRBV5-5
j_gene: TRBJ2-4
d_gene: TRBD1
CDR3aa: CASSPVQGWANIQYF
CDR3nt: TGTGCCAGCAGCCCAGTACAGGGGTGGGCAAACATTCAGTACTTC

len: 15
abundance: NA
v_gene: TRBV11-3
j_gene: TRBJ2-1
d_gene: TRBD2
CDR3aa: CASSFGRAVENEQFF
CDR3nt: TGTGCCAGCAGCTTCGGGAGGGCGGTGGAAAATGAGCAGTTCTTC

len: 15
abundance: few
v_gene: TRBV2
j_gene: TRBJ1-2
d_gene: TRBD1
CDR3aa: CASSWGGQGPHGYTF
CDR3nt: TGTGCCAGCAGTTGGGGGGGACAGGGCCCACATGGCTACACCTTC

len: 15
abundance: NA
v_gene: TRBV6-5
j_gene: TRBJ2-1
d_gene: TRBD2
CDR3aa: CASRISGLAGYEQFF
CDR3nt: TGTGCCAGCAGAATTTCAGGACTAGCGGGCTATGAGCAGTTCTTC

len: 13
abundance: NA
v_gene: TRBV2
j_gene: TRBJ1-1
d_gene: TRBD1
CDR3aa: CASSGQGTAEAFF
CDR3nt: TGTGCCAGCAGCGGACAGGGAACGGCTGAAGCTTTCTTT

len: 12
abundance: NA
v_gene: TRBV5-6
j_gene: TRBJ1-2
d_gene: NA
CDR3aa: CASSAEPYGYTF
CDR3nt: TGTGCCAGCAGCGCGGAACCCTATGGCTACACCTTC

len: 15
abundance: NA
v_gene: TRBV15
j_gene: TRBJ1-2
d_gene: NA
CDR3aa: CATSREGRTYYGYTF
CDR3nt: TGTGCCACCAGCAGAGAGGGCAGGACGTACTATGGCTACACCTTC

len: 16
abundance: NA
v_gene: TRBV19
j_gene: TRBJ2-3
d_gene: NA
CDR3aa: CASSKVLRTFGDTQYF
CDR3nt: TGTGCCAGTAGTAAGGTTCTCCGGACCTTCGGAGATACGCAGTATTTT

len: 14
abundance: NA
v_gene: TRBV7-8
j_gene: TRBJ1-1
d_gene: NA
CDR3aa: CASRGMGESGEAFF
CDR3nt: TGTGCCAGCAGAGGGATGGGAGAGTCGGGTGAAGCTTTCTTT

len: 18
abundance: NA
v_gene: TRBV2
j_gene: TRBJ2-1
d_gene: TRBD2
CDR3aa: CASSLNPLPSGRAFEQFF
CDR3nt: TGTGCCAGCAGTCTAAACCCACTACCTAGCGGGAGGGCCTTCGAGCAGTTCTTC

len: 14
abundance: once
v_gene: TRBV10-1
j_gene: TRBJ2-7
d_gene: NA
CDR3aa: CASSESRGVREQYF
CDR3nt: TGCGCCAGCAGTGAGTCTCGGGGAGTACGCGAGCAGTACTTC

len: 14
abundance: NA
v_gene: TRBV6-6
j_gene: TRBJ1-1
d_gene: TRBD1
CDR3aa: CASRGQGVSTEAFF
CDR3nt: TGTGCCAGCAGGGGACAGGGAGTGAGCACTGAAGCTTTCTTT

len: 16
abundance: NA
v_gene: TRBV21-1
j_gene: TRBJ2-1
d_gene: NA
CDR3aa: CASSKKPGERYNEQFF
CDR3nt: TGTGCCAGCAGCAAAAAACCGGGGGAAAGATACAATGAGCAGTTCTTC

len: 12
abundance: NA
v_gene: TRBV19
j_gene: TRBJ1-1
d_gene: TRBD1
CDR3aa: CASRGEGAKAFF
CDR3nt: TGTGCCAGTAGGGGGGAGGGGGCGAAAGCTTTCTTT

len: 14
abundance: NA
v_gene: TRBV6-1
j_gene: TRBJ2-1
d_gene: NA
CDR3aa: CASSEAGTKNEQFF
CDR3nt: TGTGCCAGCAGTGAAGCCGGGACAAAAAATGAGCAGTTCTTC

len: 13
abundance: NA
v_gene: TRBV27
j_gene: TRBJ2-3
d_gene: NA
CDR3aa: CASMVYDTDTQYF
CDR3nt: TGTGCCAGCATGGTCTATGACACAGATACGCAGTATTTT

len: 16
abundance: NA
v_gene: TRBV7-2
j_gene: TRBJ2-5
d_gene: TRBD2
CDR3aa: CASKGGASGSGKTQYF
CDR3nt: TGTGCCAGCAAGGGGGGGGCTAGCGGGAGTGGAAAGACCCAGTACTTC

len: 13
abundance: NA
v_gene: TRBV5-1
j_gene: TRBJ2-7
d_gene: TRBD1
CDR3aa: CASSLRQGSEQYF
CDR3nt: TGCGCCAGCAGTTTGAGACAGGGATCCGAGCAGTACTTC

len: 13
abundance: NA
v_gene: TRBV19
j_gene: TRBJ2-4
d_gene: NA
CDR3aa: CASSKWSVNIQYF
CDR3nt: TGTGCCAGTAGTAAGTGGAGCGTTAACATTCAGTACTTC

len: 18
abundance: NA
v_gene: TRBV19
j_gene: TRBJ1-3
d_gene: TRBD1
CDR3aa: CASSIGSAGQGSGNTIYF
CDR3nt: TGTGCCAGTAGTATAGGAAGTGCGGGACAGGGATCTGGAAACACCATATATTTT

len: 16
abundance: NA
v_gene: TRBV2
j_gene: TRBJ2-5
d_gene: TRBD2
CDR3aa: CASSEGLAGVLETQYF
CDR3nt: TGTGCCAGCAGTGAAGGACTAGCGGGAGTGTTGGAGACCCAGTACTTC

len: 14
abundance: once
v_gene: TRBV9
j_gene: TRBJ1-2
d_gene: NA
CDR3aa: CASSVAGETYGYTF
CDR3nt: TGTGCCAGCAGCGTAGCTGGGGAGACCTATGGCTACACCTTC

len: 13
abundance: NA
v_gene: TRBV6-6
j_gene: TRBJ2-5
d_gene: NA
CDR3aa: CASSYRSGTPLHF
CDR3nt: TGTGCCAGCAGTTACAGAAGCGGGACACCGCTCCACTTC

len: 15
abundance: NA
v_gene: TRBV10-1
j_gene: TRBJ2-2
d_gene: TRBD1
CDR3aa: CASSALTGDTGELFF
CDR3nt: TGCGCCAGCAGCGCCTTAACAGGGGACACCGGGGAGCTGTTTTTT

len: 14
abundance: NA
v_gene: TRBV5-1
j_gene: TRBJ2-5
d_gene: NA
CDR3aa: CASSAMPPSETQYF
CDR3nt: TGCGCCAGCAGCGCCATGCCCCCTTCAGAGACCCAGTACTTC

len: 15
abundance: NA
v_gene: TRBV10-3
j_gene: TRBJ2-5
d_gene: TRBD2
CDR3aa: CAISTGTSGLETQYF
CDR3nt: TGTGCCATCAGTACCGGGACTAGCGGGTTGGAGACCCAGTACTTC

len: 16
abundance: NA
v_gene: TRBV21-1
j_gene: TRBJ2-3
d_gene: NA
CDR3aa: CASSRHRDYVEDTQYF
CDR3nt: TGTGCCAGCAGCCGCCACCGGGACTACGTTGAAGATACGCAGTATTTT

len: 15
abundance: NA
v_gene: TRBV7-6
j_gene: TRBJ2-7
d_gene: NA
CDR3aa: CASSLADQGGYEQYF
CDR3nt: TGTGCCAGCAGCTTAGCGGACCAGGGGGGATACGAGCAGTACTTC

len: 17
abundance: NA
v_gene: TRBV7-9
j_gene: TRBJ2-3
d_gene: TRBD2
CDR3aa: CASSDRRTSGRVDTQYF
CDR3nt: TGTGCCAGCAGCGACCGACGGACTAGCGGGAGGGTCGATACGCAGTATTTT

len: 15
abundance: NA
v_gene: TRBV29-1
j_gene: TRBJ2-5
d_gene: TRBD2
CDR3aa: CSGRNRSGRGETQYF
CDR3nt: TGCAGCGGTCGCAACCGTAGCGGGAGGGGAGAGACCCAGTACTTC

len: 14
abundance: once
v_gene: TRBV11-3
j_gene: TRBJ1-2
d_gene: TRBD1
CDR3aa: CASSLRQGSSGYTF
CDR3nt: TGTGCCAGCAGCCTTCGACAGGGCAGTAGTGGCTACACCTTC

len: 14
abundance: NA
v_gene: TRBV7-9
j_gene: TRBJ2-2
d_gene: TRBD1
CDR3aa: CATKTGGNTGELFF
CDR3nt: TGTGCCACCAAGACAGGGGGCAACACCGGGGAGCTGTTTTTT

len: 15
abundance: few
v_gene: TRBV27
j_gene: TRBJ2-2
d_gene: TRBD1
CDR3aa: CASSLVTGVTGELFF
CDR3nt: TGTGCCAGCAGTTTAGTGACAGGGGTAACCGGGGAGCTGTTTTTT

len: 18
abundance: NA
v_gene: TRBV11-3
j_gene: TRBJ2-1
d_gene: NA
CDR3aa: CASSSGQTGTSNLNEQFF
CDR3nt: TGTGCCAGCAGCTCGGGCCAAACCGGGACATCGAATCTCAATGAGCAGTTCTTC

len: 13
abundance: NA
v_gene: TRBV6-6
j_gene: TRBJ1-5
d_gene: TRBD1
CDR3aa: CASTLTGNQPQHF
CDR3nt: TGTGCCAGCACCTTGACAGGGAACCAGCCCCAGCATTTT

len: 16
abundance: NA
v_gene: TRBV10-3
j_gene: TRBJ1-5
d_gene: NA
CDR3aa: CAISESGSTVTQPQHF
CDR3nt: TGTGCCATCAGTGAGTCGGGGTCGACAGTCACTCAGCCCCAGCATTTT

len: 14
abundance: NA
v_gene: TRBV15
j_gene: TRBJ1-5
d_gene: NA
CDR3aa: CATSRDWSGSPQHF
CDR3nt: TGTGCCACCAGCAGAGACTGGAGCGGTTCGCCCCAGCATTTT

len: 14
abundance: NA
v_gene: TRBV28
j_gene: TRBJ2-7
d_gene: TRBD1
CDR3aa: CASISGQAFGEQYF
CDR3nt: TGTGCCAGCATCTCCGGACAGGCCTTTGGCGAGCAGTACTTC

len: 15
abundance: NA
v_gene: TRBV28
j_gene: TRBJ1-1
d_gene: TRBD1
CDR3aa: CASSSPTGGVSEAFF
CDR3nt: TGTGCCAGCAGTTCCCCGACAGGGGGCGTCTCTGAAGCTTTCTTT

len: 14
abundance: NA
v_gene: TRBV6-5
j_gene: TRBJ2-2
d_gene: NA
CDR3aa: CASVPSFDTGELFF
CDR3nt: TGTGCCAGCGTACCTTCTTTTGACACCGGGGAGCTGTTTTTT

len: 14
abundance: NA
v_gene: TRBV6-6
j_gene: TRBJ2-1
d_gene: TRBD2
CDR3aa: CASSLRLAGNEQFF
CDR3nt: TGTGCCAGCAGTCTCCGACTAGCGGGGAATGAGCAGTTCTTC